The 2 T cell receptor beta chains below come from one sample, sequenced in a study of blood T cell repertoires in COVID-19. Repertoires were generated with immunoSEQ multiplex PCR, while TCRdb's copy carries only in-frame clones and drops some. The profile covers 170,000 or so clones, with approximately 80% appearing a single time and 1.5% taken by the ten largest. Sequencing was carried out using peripheral blood. Source of these receptors: a human donor in a cohort sampled during active COVID-19.

The chain joins TRBV3-1 (or the pseudogene TRBV3-2) to TRBJ1-1; 8 nucleotides align to TRBD1. V shed 1 base and J 5 bases; nucleotides not matched to a gene: 9. The CDR3 contains 16 residues. Germline V gene data show CDR1 as LGHDT and CDR2 as YNNKEL (reference sequence). The CDR3 bases are TGTGCCAGCAGCCAAGGACAGGGGATAATAAAGACTGAAGCTTTCTTT. Translating gives CASSQGQGIIKTEAFF.

This clone was detected a few times. V is TRBV5-1 and J is TRBJ2-7, with TRBD1 matching 8 bases. This CDR3 is built from 15 residues. V gave up 0 bases and J gave up 6 bases; unmatched junction bases: 8. Germline CDR1 reads SGHRS; CDR2 reads YFSETQ. Here the CDR3 reads CASSLAQTGVGEQYF. CDR3 nucleotide sequence: TGCGCCAGCAGCTTGGCCCAGACAGGGGTAGGCGAGCAGTACTTC.